The TCR beta chain described here comes from a study of T-cell memory formation after mild COVID-19 (dated by TCRdb to 2020 to 2023). At the level of the whole study: Most TCR sequence clusters were specific to one of the two donors. The cohort comprised two young, previously healthy adult volunteers, one female and one male. In a couple of donors, T-cell clones that expanded and contracted after mild COVID-19 were tracked by sequencing TCRalpha and TCRbeta repertoires over time. What the study reported, not specific to this receptor: SARS-CoV-2 specificity was not confirmed for the second-wave clones peaking on day 37. The study included only a couple of mild cases, and larger cohorts that include severe cases with pre-infection samples were judged to be necessary. Clones that contracted from day 15 to 85 showed balanced CD4/CD8 phenotypes, whereas a second wave of clones that expanded from day 15 to 37 leaned towards CD4+. Contracting CD4+ clones appeared mostly in the CM and EM memory subsets, whereas CD8+ clones were enriched in EMRA. Some responding clones were detected in pre-infection memory, suggesting pre-existing cross-reactive memory T cells joined the SARS-CoV-2 response.

PBMCs were isolated by Ficoll-Paque density gradient centrifugation. This clonotype was counted ten times or more. It has no known antigen specificity. No clone much larger than this one lies a single base away; base qualities are absent. The sample was run on an Illumina NovaSeq 6000. TCRalpha and TCRbeta cDNA libraries were constructed by 5'RACE with constant-segment primers, with sample barcodes and unique molecular identifiers being introduced. RNA was extracted from every sample with Trizol reagent. Amplification of the libraries took two PCR steps, and the second step added a second sample barcode plus Illumina TruSeq adapters. Sequencing of the libraries was done on an Illumina NovaSeq, producing 2 x 150 bp paired-end reads. The authors' pipeline ran thus. Demultiplexing of reads and collapsing into UMI-guided consensus sequences were performed with migec v1.2.7. Using mixcr v2.1.11, UMI consensuses were aligned to TRA and TRB V and J templates and then assembled into clonotypes. A clonotype was counted as expanded or contracted only when both edgeR and NoisET called the clonotype significant, with the noise models trained on biological replicates. For edgeR calls, the cutoffs were a false discovery rate-adjusted p below 0.01 and a log2 fold-change threshold of 1. As an exploratory analysis of dynamics, max-normalized trajectories of the 1000 most abundant clonotypes were examined with PCA combined with hierarchical clustering. Separately sequenced CD4+ and CD8+ repertoires were used to assign the CD4 or CD8 phenotype of responding clones. The public reads were reprocessed in TCRdb via fastp at Q25 and MiXCR, keeping in-frame beta chains. Rows matching on CDR3 protein sequence are summarized as one entry with the most common DNA and genes. The V and J calls follow TCRdb's processing rather than the paper's. Recorded for this sample are about 350,000 distinct CDR3 sequences; under 15% of them occurred a single time. The ten most abundant clones make up roughly 22% of the sample.

Reading from cysteine to phenylalanine, the CDR3 counts 15 amino acids. CDR3 DNA is the only sequence kept; it has 45 bases, read in frame from the first base. The V and J ends are trimmed by 2 bases and 0 bases, leaving 11 bases between them. CDR1 and CDR2, per the germline V gene, are KGHSH and LQKENI. The sequence derives from a man between 18 and 35 years old who had mild COVID-19 (a few samples of this study predate the infection). The sample titles of this study are shuffled in the database, so cell type and time point are left out; the donor was told from shared clones. The rearranged chain carries TRBV18 and TRBJ2-7; no D gene call is confident. Sequencing used PBMCs or a T cell subset sorted from them (not recorded which). The CDR3 protein: CASSPGMGISYEQYF. The DNA sequence reads TGTGCCAGCTCACCAGGGATGGGAATCTCCTACGAGCAGTACTTC.